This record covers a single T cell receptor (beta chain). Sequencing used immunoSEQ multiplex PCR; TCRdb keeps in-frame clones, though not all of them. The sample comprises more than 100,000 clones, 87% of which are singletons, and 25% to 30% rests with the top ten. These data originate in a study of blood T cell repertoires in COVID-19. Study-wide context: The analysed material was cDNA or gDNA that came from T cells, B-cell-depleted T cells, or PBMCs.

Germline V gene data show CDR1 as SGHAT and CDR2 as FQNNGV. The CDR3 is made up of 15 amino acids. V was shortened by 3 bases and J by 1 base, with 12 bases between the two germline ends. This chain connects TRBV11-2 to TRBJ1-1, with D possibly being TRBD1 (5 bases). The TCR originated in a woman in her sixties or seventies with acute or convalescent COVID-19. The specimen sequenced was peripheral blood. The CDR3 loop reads CASSLRGNWNTEAFF. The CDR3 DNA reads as TGTGCCAGCAGCTTGCGGGGGAACTGGAACACTGAAGCTTTCTTT. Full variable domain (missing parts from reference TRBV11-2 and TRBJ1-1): EAGVAQSPRYKIIEKRQSVAFWCNPISGHATLYWYQQILGQGPKLLIQFQNNGVVDDSQLPKDRFSAERLKGVDSTLKIQPAKLEDSAVYLCASSLRGNWNTEAFFGQGTRLTVV.